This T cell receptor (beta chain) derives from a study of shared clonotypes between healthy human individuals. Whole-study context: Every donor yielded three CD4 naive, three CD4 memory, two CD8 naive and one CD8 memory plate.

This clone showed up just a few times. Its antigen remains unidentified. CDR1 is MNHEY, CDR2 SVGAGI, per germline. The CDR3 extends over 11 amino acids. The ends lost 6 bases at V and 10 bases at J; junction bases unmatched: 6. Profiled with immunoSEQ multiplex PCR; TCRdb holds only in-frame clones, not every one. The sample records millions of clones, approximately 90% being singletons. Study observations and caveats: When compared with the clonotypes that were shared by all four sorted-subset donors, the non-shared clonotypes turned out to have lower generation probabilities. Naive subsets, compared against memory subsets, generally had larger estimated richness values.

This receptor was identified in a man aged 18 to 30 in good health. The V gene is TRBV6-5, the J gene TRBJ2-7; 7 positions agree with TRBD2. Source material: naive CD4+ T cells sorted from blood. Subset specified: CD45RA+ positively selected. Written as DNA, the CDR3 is TGTGCCAGCAGCGACCGGGACTATCAGTACTTC. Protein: CASSDRDYQYF.